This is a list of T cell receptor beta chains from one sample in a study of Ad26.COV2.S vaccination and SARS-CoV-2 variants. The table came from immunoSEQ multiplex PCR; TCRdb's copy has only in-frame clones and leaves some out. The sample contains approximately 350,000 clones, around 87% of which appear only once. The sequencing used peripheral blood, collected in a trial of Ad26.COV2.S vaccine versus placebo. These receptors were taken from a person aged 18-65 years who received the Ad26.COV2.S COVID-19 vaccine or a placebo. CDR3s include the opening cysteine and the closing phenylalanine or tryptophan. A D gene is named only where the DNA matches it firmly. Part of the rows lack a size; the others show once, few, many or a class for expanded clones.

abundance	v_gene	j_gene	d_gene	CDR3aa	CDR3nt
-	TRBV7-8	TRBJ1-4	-	CASSSEINEKLFF	TGTGCCAGCAGCTCAGAGATTAATGAAAAACTGTTTTTT
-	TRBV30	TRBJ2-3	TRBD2	CAWSYSSGGTDTQYF	TGTGCCTGGAGTTATTCTAGCGGGGGGACAGATACGCAGTATTTT
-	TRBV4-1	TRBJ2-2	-	CASSPRESANTGELFF	TGCGCCAGCAGCCCTCGGGAGTCCGCGAACACCGGGGAGCTGTTTTTT
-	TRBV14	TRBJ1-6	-	CASSRRPGSYNSPLHF	TGTGCCAGCAGCCGGCGCCCCGGCTCCTATAATTCACCCCTCCACTTT
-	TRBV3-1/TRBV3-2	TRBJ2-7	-	CASSQAPTVSSYEQYF	TGTGCCAGCAGCCAAGCTCCGACGGTGAGCTCCTACGAGCAGTACTTC
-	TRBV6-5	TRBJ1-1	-	CASSYPTLLGTEAFF	TGTGCCAGCAGTTACCCGACGCTGTTGGGCACTGAAGCTTTCTTT
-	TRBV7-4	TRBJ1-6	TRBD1	CASSLPTGSYNSPLHF	TGTGCCAGCAGCTTACCGACAGGGTCCTATAATTCACCCCTCCACTTT
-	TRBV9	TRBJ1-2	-	CASSVVDGTYGYTF	TGTGCCAGCAGCGTAGTGGACGGAACCTATGGCTACACCTTC
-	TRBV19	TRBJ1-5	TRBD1	CASNDRVSNQPQHF	TGTGCCAGTAACGACAGGGTCAGCAATCAGCCCCAGCATTTT
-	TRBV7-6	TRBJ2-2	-	CASSPTQGANTGELFF	TGTGCCAGCAGCCCCACGCAGGGCGCGAACACCGGGGAGCTGTTTTTT
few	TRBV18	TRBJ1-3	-	CASSPPGGLKQGSGNTIYF	TGTGCCAGCTCACCACCCGGGGGATTAAAACAGGGATCTGGAAACACCATATATTTT
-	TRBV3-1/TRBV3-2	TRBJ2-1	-	CASSLPENEQFF	TGTGCCAGCAGCCTCCCTGAGAATGAGCAGTTCTTC
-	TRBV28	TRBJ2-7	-	CASSSYTDYEQYF	TGTGCCAGCAGTTCATATACCGACTACGAGCAGTACTTC
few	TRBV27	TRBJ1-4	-	CASRRGTNEKLFF	TGTGCCAGCAGACGAGGTACTAATGAAAAACTGTTTTTT
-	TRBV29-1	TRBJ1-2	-	CSVEEGRGYTF	TGCAGCGTCGAAGAGGGACGTGGCTACACCTTC
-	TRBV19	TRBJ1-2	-	CASSIDLLAAGSSLADGYTF	TGTGCCAGTAGTATAGATCTACTTGCGGCAGGGTCATCTCTGGCGGATGGCTACACCTTC
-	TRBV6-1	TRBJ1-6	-	CASSETSSYNSPLHF	TGTGCCAGCAGTGAAACCAGCTCCTATAATTCACCCCTCCACTTT
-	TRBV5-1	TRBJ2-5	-	CASSLGWTIQETQYF	TGCGCCAGCAGCTTGGGGTGGACAATCCAAGAGACCCAGTACTTC
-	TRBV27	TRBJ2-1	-	CASSEGTEGDEQFF	TGTGCCAGCAGTGAGGGGACGGAGGGGGATGAGCAGTTCTTC
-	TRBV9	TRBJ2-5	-	CASSVGSVAVVGETQYF	TGTGCCAGCAGCGTAGGGAGTGTAGCGGTTGTGGGAGAGACCCAGTACTTC
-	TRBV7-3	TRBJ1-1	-	CASSFRASNTEAFF	TGTGCCAGCAGCTTCCGGGCCTCGAACACTGAAGCTTTCTTT
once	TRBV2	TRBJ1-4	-	CASSEARATNEKLFF	TGTGCCAGCAGTGAAGCGCGAGCAACTAATGAAAAACTGTTTTTT
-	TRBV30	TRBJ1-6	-	CAWSVRNNSPLHF	TGTGCCTGGAGTGTACGGAATAATTCACCCCTCCACTTT
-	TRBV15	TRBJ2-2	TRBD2	CATSRDRVSGGGNTGELFF	TGCGCCACCAGCAGAGATCGGGTTAGCGGGGGGGGAAACACCGGGGAGCTGTTTTTT
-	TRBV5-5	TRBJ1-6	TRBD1	CASSWGTGRNSPLHF	TGTGCCAGCAGCTGGGGGACAGGGAGGAATTCACCCCTCCACTTT
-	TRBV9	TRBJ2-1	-	CASSVEESRDEQFF	TGTGCCAGCAGCGTTGAGGAATCTCGCGATGAGCAGTTCTTC
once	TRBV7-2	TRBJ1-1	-	CASSLSLEGNTEAFF	TGTGCCAGCAGCTTAAGTCTGGAAGGGAACACTGAAGCTTTCTTT
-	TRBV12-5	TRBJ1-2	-	CASGADDRSYTF	TGTGCTAGTGGTGCAGATGACAGGAGCTACACCTTC
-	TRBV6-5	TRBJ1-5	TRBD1	CASRSQGARNQPQHF	TGTGCCAGCAGGTCCCAGGGGGCACGCAATCAGCCCCAGCATTTT
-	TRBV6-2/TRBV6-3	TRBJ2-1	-	CASSYASEPDNEQFF	TGTGCCAGCAGTTACGCGTCGGAACCTGACAATGAGCAGTTCTTC
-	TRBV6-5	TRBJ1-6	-	CASSRTQNNSPLHF	TGTGCCAGCAGTAGGACCCAGAATAATTCACCCCTCCACTTT
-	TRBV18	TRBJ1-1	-	CASSPGQRQNTEAFF	TGTGCCAGCTCACCAGGACAGCGTCAGAACACTGAAGCTTTCTTT